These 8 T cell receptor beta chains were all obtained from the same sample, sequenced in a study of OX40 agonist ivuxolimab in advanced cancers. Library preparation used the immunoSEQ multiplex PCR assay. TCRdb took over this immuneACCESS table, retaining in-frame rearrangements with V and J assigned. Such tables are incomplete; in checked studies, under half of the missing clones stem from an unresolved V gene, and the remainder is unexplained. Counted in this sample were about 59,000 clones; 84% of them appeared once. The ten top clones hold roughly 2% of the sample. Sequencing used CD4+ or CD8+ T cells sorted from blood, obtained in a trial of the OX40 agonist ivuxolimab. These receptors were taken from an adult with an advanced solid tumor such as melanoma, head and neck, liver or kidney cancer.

The CDR3 region is CASSSNQGEETQYF. The CDR3 DNA is TGTGCCAGCAGCTCAAACCAAGGGGAAGAGACCCAGTACTTC. The chain uses TRBV5-4 and TRBJ2-5; D perhaps matches TRBD1 (5 bases). There are 14 residues in the CDR3. Germline CDR1 SGHNT, CDR2 YYREEE (reference sequence). V was pared by 3 bases and J by 3 bases, with 12 bases between.

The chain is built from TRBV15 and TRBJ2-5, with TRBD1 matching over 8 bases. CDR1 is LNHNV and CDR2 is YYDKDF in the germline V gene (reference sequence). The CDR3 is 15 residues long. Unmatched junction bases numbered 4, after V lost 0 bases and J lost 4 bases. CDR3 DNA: TGTGCCACCAGCAGAGAGAGGACAGGGATAGAGACCCAGTACTTC. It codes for CATSRERTGIETQYF. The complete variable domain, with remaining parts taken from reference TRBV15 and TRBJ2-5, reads DAMVIQNPRYQVTQFGKPVTLSCSQTLNHNVMYWYQQKSSQAPKLLFHYYDKDFNNEADTPDNFQSRRPNTSFCFLDIRSPGLGDTAMYLCATSRERTGIETQYFGPGTRLLVL.

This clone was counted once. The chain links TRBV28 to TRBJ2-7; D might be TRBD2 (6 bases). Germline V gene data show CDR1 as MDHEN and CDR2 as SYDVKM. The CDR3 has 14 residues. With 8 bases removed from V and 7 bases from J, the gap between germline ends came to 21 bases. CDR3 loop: CASLPSGSFREQYF. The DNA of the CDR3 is TGTGCCAGCCTCCCAAGCGGGTCCTTTAGGGAGCAGTACTTC. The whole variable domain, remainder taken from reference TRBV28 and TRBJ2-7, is DVKVTQSSRYLVKRTGEKVFLECVQDMDHENMFWYRQDPGLGLRLIYFSYDVKMKEKGDIPEGYSVSREKKERFSLILESASTNQTSMYLCASLPSGSFREQYFGPGTRLTVT.

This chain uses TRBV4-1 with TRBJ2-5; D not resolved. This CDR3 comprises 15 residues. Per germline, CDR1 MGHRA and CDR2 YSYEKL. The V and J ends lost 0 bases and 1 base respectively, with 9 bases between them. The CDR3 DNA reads TGCGCCAGCAGCCAAGATGGGCCTTTCCAAGAGACCCAGTACTTC. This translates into CASSQDGPFQETQYF.

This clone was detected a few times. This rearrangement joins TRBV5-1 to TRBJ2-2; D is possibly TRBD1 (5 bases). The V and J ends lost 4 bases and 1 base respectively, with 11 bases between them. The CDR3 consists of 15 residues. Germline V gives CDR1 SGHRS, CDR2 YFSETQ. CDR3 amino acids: CASSRQGKNTGELFF. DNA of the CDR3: TGCGCCAGCAGCCGGCAGGGCAAGAACACCGGGGAGCTGTTTTTT. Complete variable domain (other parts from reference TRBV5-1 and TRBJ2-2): KAGVTQTPRYLIKTRGQQVTLSCSPISGHRSVSWYQQTPGQGLQFLFEYFSETQRNKGNFPGRFSGRQFSNSRSEMNVSTLELGDSALYLCASSRQGKNTGELFFGEGSRLTVL.

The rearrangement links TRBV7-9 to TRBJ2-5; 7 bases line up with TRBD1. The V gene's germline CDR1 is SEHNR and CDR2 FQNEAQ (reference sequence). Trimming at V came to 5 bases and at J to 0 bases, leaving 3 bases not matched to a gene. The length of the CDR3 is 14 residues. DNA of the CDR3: TGTGCCAGCAGCCGGGACAGATACCAAGAGACCCAGTACTTC. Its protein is CASSRDRYQETQYF.

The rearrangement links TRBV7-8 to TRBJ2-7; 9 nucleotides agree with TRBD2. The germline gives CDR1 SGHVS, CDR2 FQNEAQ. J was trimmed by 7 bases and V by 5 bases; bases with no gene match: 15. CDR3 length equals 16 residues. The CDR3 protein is CASSATSGEGSREQYF. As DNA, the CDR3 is TGTGCCAGCAGCGCGACTAGCGGAGAGGGGTCTCGGGAGCAGTACTTC.

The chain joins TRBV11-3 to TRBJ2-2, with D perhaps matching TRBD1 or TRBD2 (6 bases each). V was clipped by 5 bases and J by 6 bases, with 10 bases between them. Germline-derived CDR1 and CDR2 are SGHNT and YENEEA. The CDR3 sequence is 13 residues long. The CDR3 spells CASSPEGAGELFF. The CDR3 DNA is TGTGCCAGCAGCCCGGAGGGGGCCGGGGAGCTGTTTTTT.